This T cell receptor beta chain is drawn from a study of T cell responses to AZD1222 COVID-19 vaccine. CDR3 length: 11 amino acids. Findings of the study overall: Per reports, nearly half of all spike-specific TCRs target regions that are unmutated in variants.

The table came from immunoSEQ multiplex PCR; TCRdb's copy has only in-frame clones and leaves some out. The repertoire has approximately 120,000 clones, 89% of them found once; the top ten carry 9.5%. About this clone itself: Antigen unknown.

V is TRBV21-1 and J is TRBJ1-2; TRBD1, the table's D call, was not compared with the DNA. TRBV21-1 is an annotated pseudogene. The sequencing here drew on peripheral blood, taken 28 days after the second AZD1222 dose. The sequence came from an adult who received the AZD1222 COVID-19 vaccine. The CDR3 sequence: CASRDSYGYTF. DNA for the CDR3: TGTGCCAGCAGGGACAGTTATGGCTACACCTTC.